This is a list of T cell receptor beta chains from one sample in a study of T-cell memory formation after mild COVID-19. MiXCR, run by TCRdb on the 5' RACE reads, gives a single entry per CDR3 protein. This sample has fewer than 140,000 distinct CDR3 sequences, with about a sixth found just once. Sample: PBMCs or a T cell subset sorted from them (not recorded which). These TCRs come from an adult woman who had mild COVID-19 (a few samples of this study predate the infection). Cell type and time point are not known. CDR3s include the opening cysteine and the closing phenylalanine or tryptophan.

TRBV5-4	TRBJ2-7	CASSTRDSYEQYF
TRBV4-2	TRBJ2-7	CASSQGGTYEQYF
TRBV29-1	TRBJ2-5	CSVGTPGLAGQETQYF
TRBV29-1	TRBJ1-2	CSVEEDGYYGYTF
TRBV7-6	TRBJ1-1	CASSQDRGSTEAFF
TRBV5-1	TRBJ2-3	CASSLGQGGDTQYF
TRBV7-9	TRBJ2-7	CASRRQGEAYEQYF
TRBV9	TRBJ2-7	CASSVGDHTYEQYF
TRBV6-2/TRBV6-3	TRBJ2-5	CASSYPREPRETQYF
TRBV30	TRBJ1-5	CAWSVLANNQPQHF
TRBV14	TRBJ2-3	CASSQYPTDTQYF
TRBV5-1	TRBJ1-5	CASSTGDRELVNQPQHF
TRBV5-5	TRBJ2-7	CASTTGLETSYEQYF
TRBV7-9	TRBJ2-5	CASSPVPGQGQETQYF
TRBV9	TRBJ2-1	CASSVGDNEQFF
TRBV19	TRBJ2-1	CASSPTAYNEQFF
TRBV7-9	TRBJ2-7	CASTPPAGGGSYEQYF
TRBV7-2	TRBJ2-7	CASTEGLAGNLYEQYF
TRBV20-1	TRBJ2-5	CSARDFDRLVGGQETQYF
TRBV5-1	TRBJ1-1	CASSAGQGSSTEAFF
TRBV15	TRBJ2-3	CATSRDPAGGTDTQYF
TRBV6-6	TRBJ2-7	CASSPGASYEQYF
TRBV20-1	TRBJ2-1	CSARVTGLAGPAGAHEQFF
TRBV7-9	TRBJ1-1	CASSLVEGRTEAFF
TRBV20-1	TRBJ2-5	CSAPLTPDKGETQYF
TRBV7-9	TRBJ2-3	CASSTRLAGGRDTQYF
TRBV18	TRBJ2-3	CASSAQTDTQYF
TRBV14	TRBJ2-3	CASRPTGRDTQYF
TRBV29-1	TRBJ2-1	CSVTGTGLTIDNEQFF
TRBV9	TRBJ2-1	CASSPGDRVYNEQFF
TRBV20-1	TRBJ1-1	CSAWGAEAFF
TRBV24-1	TRBJ2-2	CATTSGNTGELFF
TRBV7-9	TRBJ2-4	CASSLSFTLVDIQYF
TRBV7-8	TRBJ2-5	CASSTAFQETQYF
TRBV21-1	TRBJ2-7	CASSNPGTSGRYEQYF
TRBV4-1	TRBJ2-7	CASSQEVSPYEQYF
TRBV6-5	TRBJ1-6	CASSYSSRPSPLHF
TRBV13	TRBJ1-1	CASSSRGATEAFF
TRBV3-1	TRBJ2-1	CASSQQLPGPEQFF
TRBV11-2	TRBJ1-5	CASSLGVNQPQHF
TRBV10-3	TRBJ2-7	CAIIDGTGHEQYF
TRBV25-1	TRBJ1-1	CASSEQLGTEAFF
TRBV7-8	TRBJ2-1	CASSFSGTGAPNNEQFF
TRBV4-3	TRBJ1-4	CASSPDRFGREKLFF
TRBV5-1	TRBJ1-4	CASSLGQQEEKLFF
TRBV6-5	TRBJ2-7	CASSYSGTTTYEQYF
TRBV4-2	TRBJ1-2	CASSQEEQGAFGYTF
TRBV9	TRBJ2-1	CASSVPGVGSSSYNEQFF
TRBV7-8	TRBJ2-5	CASSPSGRTRETQYF
TRBV6-2/TRBV6-3	TRBJ2-1	CASMGFLNEQFF
TRBV29-1	TRBJ2-1	CSVEVFQRESDEQFF
TRBV5-1	TRBJ2-7	CASSPLNGGGEEQYF
TRBV5-6	TRBJ1-5	CASSLGDGQPQHF
TRBV5-1	TRBJ2-7	CASSLAGTGETEQYF
TRBV15	TRBJ2-1	CATSRDRALAGGPGEQFF